This T cell receptor beta chain was sequenced in a study of ipilimumab plus nivolumab after autologous stem cell transplantation. About the research overall: Patients received a median of roughly 5 ipilimumab and about 8 nivolumab doses. The DLBCL group included primary refractory and relapsed cases.

The V gene lost 3 bases and the J gene lost 1 base, with 13 bases spanning the gap. The germline CDR1 and CDR2 sequences are LNHDA and SQIVND (reference sequence). The CDR3 is made up of 16 amino acids. Profiling relied on immunoSEQ multiplex PCR, and the TCRdb table lists in-frame clones only, not all of them. The profile shows approximately 80,000 clones, 83% of them singletons. Checkpoint therapy with ipilimumab 1 mg/kg began 14 to 28 days after transplant. Dosing: nivolumab 3 mg/kg IV, weeks 1, 4, 7, 10, then every two weeks to week 26. This receptor was identified in a male donor with diffuse large B-cell lymphoma. J is TRBJ2-4 and V is TRBV19; D is perhaps TRBD1 or TRBD2 (6 bases each). This sample comprised PBMCs, obtained in a trial of ipilimumab plus nivolumab as post-transplant consolidation. The CDR3 DNA sequence: TGTGCCAGTAGTATCGGGGGCAGGGTGGCCAAAAACATTCAGTACTTC. Its protein is CASSIGGRVAKNIQYF.